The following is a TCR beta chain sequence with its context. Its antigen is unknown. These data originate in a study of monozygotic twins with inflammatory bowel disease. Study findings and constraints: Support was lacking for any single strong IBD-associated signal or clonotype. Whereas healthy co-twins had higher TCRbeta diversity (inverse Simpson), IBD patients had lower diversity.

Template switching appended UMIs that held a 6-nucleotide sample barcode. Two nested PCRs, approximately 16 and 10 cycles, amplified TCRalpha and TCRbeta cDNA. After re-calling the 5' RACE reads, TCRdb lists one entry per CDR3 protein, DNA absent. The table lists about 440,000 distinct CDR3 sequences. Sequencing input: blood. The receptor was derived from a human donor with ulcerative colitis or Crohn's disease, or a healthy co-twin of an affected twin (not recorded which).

Here the CDR3 reads CSASTGTVNQPQHF. V is TRBV20-1 and J is TRBJ1-5; TCRdb proposes TRBD1, but this gene call is untestable without DNA. The CDR3 is 14 amino acids. Germline V lookup: CDR1 DFQATT, CDR2 SNEGSKA (reference sequence).